Each of the 12 T cell receptor beta chains below was sequenced from the same sample in a study of graft-versus-host responses after intestinal transplantation. Assay used: immunoSEQ multiplex PCR; TCRdb lists only in-frame clones, some missing. The top ten hold roughly a tenth of the sample, which has about 2,200 clones, over 70% seen once. Processing released intraepithelial and lamina propria lymphocytes from the graft tissue. The material was ileum tissue, obtained 18 days after transplant. The receptor source for this set is a human patient who received an intestinal transplant, so some T cells may come from the graft donor.

Of note for this clone: Other DNA sequences from this sample encode an identical CDR3 as well. The V and J genes are TRBV9 and TRBJ2-3, with D perhaps TRBD2 (7 bases). From germline, CDR1 is SGDLS and CDR2 YYNGEE. The CDR3 runs to 15 residues. V was cut by 7 bases and J by 2 bases, with 17 bases left in between. CDR3 DNA sequence: TGTGCCAGCGCAGGGCGGGGGCATAACACAGATACGCAGTATTTT. It codes for CASAGRGHNTDTQYF.

The CDR3, as DNA: TGCAGCGTGGGGGGGAGATCTGCGCAGTATTTT. Translating gives CSVGGRSAQYF. The genes are TRBV29-1 and TRBJ2-3; TRBD2 matches 7 bases. The length of the CDR3 is 11 residues. Germline trimming cut 6 bases from V and 10 bases from J; bases unmatched to any gene: 7. Germline V lookup: CDR1 SQVTM, CDR2 ANQGSEA.

The V call is TRBV15, the J call TRBJ2-1; TRBD1 is a possible D gene (6 bases). V was pared by 2 bases and J by 5 bases, with 16 bases between. This CDR3 has 16 amino acids. Germline V gives CDR1 LNHNV, CDR2 YYDKDF (reference sequence). The CDR3 DNA is TGTGCCACCAGCAGATCCGGGACAATAGGAGACAATGAGCAGTTCTTC. Translated, it gives CATSRSGTIGDNEQFF.

V and J are TRBV9 and TRBJ2-7, with D hard to call. Germline CDR1 is SGDLS and CDR2 is YYNGEE. V was clipped by 1 base and J by 5 bases, with 19 bases between them. The CDR3 has 16 residues. The CDR3 coding sequence is TGTGCCAGCAGCGTAAGCCCTCGCAGCCTCCCCCACGAGCAGTACTTC. Protein product: CASSVSPRSLPHEQYF.

The rearrangement links TRBV14 to TRBJ1-1; 7 nucleotides agree with TRBD1. The trim removed 0 bases at V and 1 base at J, leaving 8 bases unmatched. From germline, CDR1 is SGHDN and CDR2 FVKESK. The CDR3 extends over 17 amino acids. CDR3 residues: CASSQEGPWTGNTEAFF. The CDR3, as DNA: TGTGCCAGCAGCCAAGAAGGTCCATGGACAGGGAACACTGAAGCTTTCTTT.

The V and J genes are TRBV4-2 and TRBJ2-5; 10 nucleotides align to TRBD1. The germline gives CDR1 LGHNA, CDR2 YNFKEQ. Germline trimming cut 1 base from V and 5 bases from J; bases unmatched to any gene: 13. This CDR3 is 18 amino acids long. The CDR3 DNA sequence: TGTGCCAGCAGCCAAGGGCGCGCCGGGACAGGGGTTTCGGAGACCCAGTACTTC. Its protein is CASSQGRAGTGVSETQYF.

V gene TRBV6-5 combines with J gene TRBJ2-7; TRBD1 is a possible D gene (6 bases). Between the trimmed V and J ends, which lost 9 bases and 5 bases, there was a span of 23 bases. The germline CDR1 and CDR2 sequences are MNHEY and SVGAGI. The CDR3 has 15 amino acids. The CDR3 loop is CARANFGRGSDEQYF. DNA for the CDR3: TGTGCCAGAGCTAACTTCGGCAGGGGATCGGACGAGCAGTACTTC.

The chain is built from TRBV7-2 and TRBJ2-1, with TRBD2 identical over 11 bases. Germline CDR1 is SGHTA and CDR2 is FQGNSA. With V trimmed by 3 bases and J by 7 bases, 8 bases remained unmatched. CDR3 length: 16 residues. CDR3 coding DNA: TGTGCCAGCAGCTTTGAAACTAGCGGGGGTCGGAATGAGCAGTTCTTC. Its translation: CASSFETSGGRNEQFF.

This sequence joins TRBV2 and TRBJ2-4; the D call may be TRBD1 or TRBD2 (5 bases each). This CDR3 has 15 amino acids. The V gene lost 0 bases and the J gene lost 5 bases, with 11 bases spanning the gap. CDR1 and CDR2 (germline): SNHLY, FYNNEI. CDR3 in DNA: TGTGCCAGCAGTGAAGCGCAGGGCGGGCAAAACATTCAGTACTTC. Translated: CASSEAQGGQNIQYF.

This clone came up a few times. CDR3 amino acids: CASSPRHTGELFF. CDR3 DNA: TGTGCCAGCAGCCCACGACACACCGGGGAGCTGTTTTTT. The gene calls are TRBV5-4 and TRBJ2-2; D ambiguous. The CDR3 totals 13 residues. The V and J ends lost 4 bases and 3 bases respectively, with 7 bases between them. Germline V CDR1 and CDR2: SGHNT, YYREEE (reference sequence).

Turning to this clone: At the DNA level, this CDR3 is encoded by other sequences in the same sample as well. V gene TRBV5-6 combines with J gene TRBJ2-1, with D tentatively TRBD1 or TRBD2 (6 bases each). Trimming took off 2 bases at V and 0 bases at J, with 9 bases between the two ends. The germline V gene has CDR1 SGHDT and CDR2 YYEEEE. The CDR3 sequence is 15 residues long. In DNA form, the CDR3 reads TGTGCCAGCAGCTTATGGGGGGCCTCCTACAATGAGCAGTTCTTC. Encoded protein: CASSLWGASYNEQFF.

The genes are TRBV25-1 and TRBJ1-2; 9 bases match TRBD1. The CDR3 length is 14 residues. V lost 5 bases, J lost 4 bases, and 5 bases stayed unmatched. CDR1 MGHDK and CDR2 SYGVNS come from the germline V gene. CDR3 region: CASSSDRGVYGYTF. The DNA for the CDR3 is TGTGCCAGCAGTTCGGACAGGGGTGTCTATGGCTACACCTTC.